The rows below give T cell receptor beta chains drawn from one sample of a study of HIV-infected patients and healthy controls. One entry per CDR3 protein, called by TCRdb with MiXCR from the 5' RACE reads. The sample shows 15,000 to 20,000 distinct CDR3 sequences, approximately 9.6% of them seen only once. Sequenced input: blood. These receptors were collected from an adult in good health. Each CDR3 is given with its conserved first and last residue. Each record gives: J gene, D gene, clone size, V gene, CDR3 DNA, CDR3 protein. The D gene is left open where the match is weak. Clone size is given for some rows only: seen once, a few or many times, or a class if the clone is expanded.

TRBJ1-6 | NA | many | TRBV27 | TGTGCCAGCAGGGTGGCCCCGAATTGGGGTTCACCCCTCCACTTT | CASRVAPNWGSPLHF
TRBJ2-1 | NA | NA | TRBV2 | TGTGCCAGCACCGACACAGCTTACAATGAGCAGTTCTTC | CASTDTAYNEQFF
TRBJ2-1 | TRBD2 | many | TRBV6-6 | TGTGCCAGCATCCCTAGCGGGAGAGGCAATGAGCAGTTCTTC | CASIPSGRGNEQFF
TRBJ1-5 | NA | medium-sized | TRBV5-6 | TGTGCCAGCAGCTTGGGGGATCAGCCCCAGCATTTT | CASSLGDQPQHF
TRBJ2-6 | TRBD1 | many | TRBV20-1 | TGCAGTGCTAGTTGGACAGGGATGTCTGGGGCCAACGTCCTGACTTTC | CSASWTGMSGANVLTF
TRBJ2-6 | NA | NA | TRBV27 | TGTGCCAGCAGCCGACAGGCTGACCCTCCTGGGGCCAACGTCCTGACTTTC | CASSRQADPPGANVLTF
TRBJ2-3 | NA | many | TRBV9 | TGTGCCAGCAGCCTAATCTCTGACCTGAGAGATACGCAGTATTTT | CASSLISDLRDTQYF
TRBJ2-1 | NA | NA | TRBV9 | TGTGCCAGCAGCGTTTTCGGCCTCAACTGGGATGAGCAGTTCTTC | CASSVFGLNWDEQFF
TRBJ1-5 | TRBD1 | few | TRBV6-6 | TGTGCCAGCAGTTACGGACAGGGATACGATCAGCCCCAGCATTTT | CASSYGQGYDQPQHF
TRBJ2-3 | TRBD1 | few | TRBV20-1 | TGCAGTGCTACGGGACAGGGGACCGATACGCAGTATTTT | CSATGQGTDTQYF
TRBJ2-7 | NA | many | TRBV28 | TGTGCCAGCAGCCACAGGATCTACGAGCAGTACTTC | CASSHRIYEQYF
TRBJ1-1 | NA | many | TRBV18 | TGTGCCAGCTCACCTCGACACATGAACACTGAAGCTTTCTTT | CASSPRHMNTEAFF
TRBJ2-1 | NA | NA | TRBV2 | TGTGCCAGCAGGGGGGACAATGAGCAGTTCTTC | CASRGDNEQFF
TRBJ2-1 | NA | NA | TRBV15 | TGTGCCACCAGCAGAGGACTCCACAATGAGCAGTTCTTC | CATSRGLHNEQFF
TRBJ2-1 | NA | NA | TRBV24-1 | TGTGCCACCAGTGATACGACAGGTCCGGCGGTTGATGAGCAGTTCTTC | CATSDTTGPAVDEQFF
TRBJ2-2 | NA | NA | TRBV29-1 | TGCAGCGTTGGACAGACCAACACCGGGGAGCTGTTTTTT | CSVGQTNTGELFF
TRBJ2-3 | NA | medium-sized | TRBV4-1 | TGCGCCAGCAGCCAACAGGGGTCAGATACGCAGTATTTT | CASSQQGSDTQYF
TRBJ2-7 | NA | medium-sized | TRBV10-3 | TGTGCCATAGCCGTGGGAGACTACGAGCAGTACTTC | CAIAVGDYEQYF
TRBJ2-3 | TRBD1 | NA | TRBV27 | TGTGCCAGCAGACCGGGACAGGGGCCAACAGATACGCAGTATTTT | CASRPGQGPTDTQYF
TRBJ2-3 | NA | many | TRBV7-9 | TGTGCCAGCAGCCCTCGAGGGCCAGATACGCAGTATTTT | CASSPRGPDTQYF
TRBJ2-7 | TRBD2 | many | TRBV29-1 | TGCAGCGTTGAAGATCTGGGGGGGACCGAGCAGTACTTC | CSVEDLGGTEQYF
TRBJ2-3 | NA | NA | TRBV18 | TGTGCCAGCTCACCGTCCAGCGGGCTCACAGATACGCAGTATTTT | CASSPSSGLTDTQYF
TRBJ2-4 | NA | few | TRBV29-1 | TGCAGCGTTGAGCGGACGGCCGGAGACATTCAGTACTTC | CSVERTAGDIQYF
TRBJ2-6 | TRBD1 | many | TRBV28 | TGTGCCAGCAGTTCCCCGGGACAGGGGGCGACTGGGGCCAACGTCCTGACTTTC | CASSSPGQGATGANVLTF
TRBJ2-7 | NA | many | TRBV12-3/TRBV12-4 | TGTGCCAGCAGGAATACGGGACTTTACGAGCAGTACTTC | CASRNTGLYEQYF
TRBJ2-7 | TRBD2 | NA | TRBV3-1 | TGTGCCAGCAGCCAAACGGGACTAGCGATGGGGGAGCAGTACTTC | CASSQTGLAMGEQYF
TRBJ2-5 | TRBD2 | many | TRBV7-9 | TGTGCCAGCAACTTACTGGGACTAGGGGGCCAAGAGACCCAGTACTTC | CASNLLGLGGQETQYF
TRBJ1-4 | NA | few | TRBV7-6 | TGTGCCAGTTCCCTAGGGGGGATCACCGAAAAACTGTTTTTT | CASSLGGITEKLFF
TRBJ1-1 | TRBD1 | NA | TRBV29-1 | TGCAGCGTTACAGGGGCCACTGAAGCTTTCTTT | CSVTGATEAFF
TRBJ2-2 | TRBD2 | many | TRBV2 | TGTGCCAGCACCAACCCGGGAGGCTACACCGGGGAGCTGTTTTTT | CASTNPGGYTGELFF
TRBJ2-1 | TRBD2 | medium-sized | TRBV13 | TGTGCCAGCAGCCCGCCATGGACTAGCGGGGGGGCCCGGGATGAGCAGTTCTTC | CASSPPWTSGGARDEQFF
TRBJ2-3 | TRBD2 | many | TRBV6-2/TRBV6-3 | TGTGCCAGCACTCACGGACTAGCGGCAGATACGCAGTATTTT | CASTHGLAADTQYF
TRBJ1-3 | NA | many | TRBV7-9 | TGTGCCAGCATCCCAACTTCTGGAAACACCATATATTTT | CASIPTSGNTIYF
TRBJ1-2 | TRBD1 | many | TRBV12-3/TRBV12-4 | TGTGCCAGCAGCTTAGACAGGGGACGAGGCTACACCTTC | CASSLDRGRGYTF
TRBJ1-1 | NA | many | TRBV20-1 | TGCAGTGTAGGGGGGTACACTGAAGCTTTCTTT | CSVGGYTEAFF
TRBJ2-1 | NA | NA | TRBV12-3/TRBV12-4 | TGTGCCAGCAGTGATGACAGAGATGAGCAGTTCTTC | CASSDDRDEQFF
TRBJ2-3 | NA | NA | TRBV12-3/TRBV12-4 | TGTGCCAGCAGTCTATTCACAGATACGCAGTATTTT | CASSLFTDTQYF
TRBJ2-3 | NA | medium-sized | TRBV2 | TGTGCCAGCAGCAGAATCACAGATACGCAGTATTTT | CASSRITDTQYF
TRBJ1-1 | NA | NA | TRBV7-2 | TGTGCCAGCAGCTCGCAACCGAACACTGAAGCTTTCTTT | CASSSQPNTEAFF
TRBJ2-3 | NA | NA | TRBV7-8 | TGTGCCAGCAGCTTAGGGTCCCGAGCTAGCACAGATACGCAGTATTTT | CASSLGSRASTDTQYF
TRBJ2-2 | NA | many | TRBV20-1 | TGCAGCCAGTACCATCCGGTCACCGGGGAGCTGTTTTTT | CSQYHPVTGELFF